This T cell receptor beta chain is drawn from a study of blood T cell repertoires in COVID-19. Overall study context: Samples came from the United States, Italy and Spain, spanning acute and convalescent COVID-19. From T cells, B-cell-depleted T cells, or PBMCs came the material, which was cDNA or gDNA.

Per the germline V gene, CDR1 is SEHNR and CDR2 is FQNEAQ (reference sequence). The CDR3 totals 16 residues. Trimming cost V 5 bases and J 7 bases; bases outside gene matches: 16. Original handling: How many nucleated cells were present was estimated from reference gene primer amplification. Sequencing was performed with immunoSEQ multiplex PCR; in TCRdb, only in-frame clones are kept and a portion is missing. V, J and clone size are taken as reported in that table, and D and trimming were inferred from the DNA itself. This table has some 350,000 clones, around 83% appearing once. This sequence was found in a young man with active or convalescent COVID-19. This rearrangement joins TRBV7-9 to TRBJ2-7, with 8 bases identical to TRBD1. Specimen: peripheral blood. CDR3 sequence reads: CASSLPGTGHGQEQYF. Written as DNA, the CDR3 is TGTGCCAGCAGCCTGCCGGGGACAGGTCATGGTCAAGAGCAGTACTTC.